The table lists the clone carrying this T cell receptor beta chain with a few counts. The target antigen is unknown. Looked up from germline, CDR1 is SGDLS and CDR2 is YYNGEE. V lost 5 bases and J 8 bases, leaving 11 bases between the germline ends. The CDR3 runs to 12 residues. Data came from immunoSEQ multiplex PCR; TCRdb stores just in-frame clones and leaves some out. Among around 3,500 clones listed, just under 25% were seen once. This record comes from a study of T cells in localized non-small cell lung cancer. Findings and caveats of the study: In uninvolved adjacent lung, T cell clonality reached its highest value, exceeding tumor. Longer overall survival accompanied higher blood T cell density.

The specimen comprised lung tumor tissue, sampled before any cancer treatment. The chain joins TRBV9 to TRBJ1-3; D might be TRBD1 (6 bases). The TCR was taken from a woman aged 35 to 70 with stage I lung adenocarcinoma. CDR3 region: CASSPPGDTIYF. In nucleotides, the CDR3 is TGTGCCAGCAGTCCGCCAGGGGACACCATATATTTT.